These 22 T cell receptor beta chains were sequenced from one sample in a study of graft-versus-host responses after intestinal transplantation. TCRdb keeps only in-frame clones here, not all; method: immunoSEQ multiplex PCR. The data hold over 55,000 clones, with about nine tenths observed a single time. These receptors' targets are unknown. The material sequenced was unstimulated CD8+ T cells sorted from spleen or lymph node cells, taken before intestinal transplant. The receptor source for this set is a human donor who received an intestinal transplant.

The rearrangement joins TRBV7-6 to TRBJ2-5, with unresolved D. V was cut by 2 bases and J by 5 bases, with 12 bases left in between. The germline CDR1 and CDR2 sequences are SGHVS and FNYEAQ. The CDR3 contains 14 residues. In DNA, the CDR3 is TGTGCCAGCAGCTTAACTCGGGTAGATGAGACCCAGTACTTC. Residues: CASSLTRVDETQYF.

The CDR3 nucleotides are TGTGCCAGCAGCTTATCCGTTACTGAAGCTTTCTTT. Protein: CASSLSVTEAFF. The gene calls are TRBV11-1 and TRBJ1-1; D remains unclear. The CDR3 extends over 12 amino acids. Trimming cost V 2 bases and J 5 bases, with 6 bases left between them. Germline V CDR1 and CDR2: SGHAT, FQDESV (reference sequence).

This chain connects TRBV6-5 to TRBJ2-7; TRBD1 is a possible D gene (5 bases). The germline V gene has CDR1 MNHEY and CDR2 SVGAGI. The CDR3 consists of 15 residues. V lost 0 bases and J 2 bases, leaving 11 bases between the germline ends. In nucleotides, the CDR3 is TGTGCCAGCAGTTACTCTAGGACAAACGCCTACGAGCAGTACTTC. The encoded protein is CASSYSRTNAYEQYF.

V and J are TRBV7-3 and TRBJ2-7; 8 positions match TRBD2. Germline V gene sequence: CDR1 SGHTA, CDR2 FQGTGA. V gave up 3 bases and J gave up 3 bases; unmatched junction bases: 1. This CDR3 comprises 13 residues. The CDR3 nucleotides are TGTGCCAGCAGCTTCGGGGGGGGCTACGAGCAGTACTTC. This codes for CASSFGGGYEQYF.

The chain is built from TRBV27 and TRBJ1-2; TRBD1 might be the D (5 bases). Germline lookup yields CDR1 MNHEY and CDR2 SMNVEV (reference sequence). Trimming stripped 0 bases from V and 8 bases from J, with 13 bases between. The CDR3 is 14 amino acids. CDR3 sequence (DNA): TGTGCCAGCAGTTTATCGGAGGGGTTGGAAGGCTACACCTTC. This gives the protein CASSLSEGLEGYTF.

The gene calls are TRBV10-2 and TRBJ2-7; tentatively, D is TRBD2 (5 bases). Germline V gene sequence: CDR1 WSHSY, CDR2 SAAADI. The CDR3 length is 14 residues. Trimming removed 6 bases from V and 0 bases from J, with 12 bases in between. This CDR3 reads CASRELGSSYEQYF. The CDR3 coding sequence is TGCGCCAGCAGGGAGCTTGGGAGCTCCTACGAGCAGTACTTC.

CDR3: CASSPTGGMSYTF. DNA of the CDR3: TGTGCCAGCAGTCCCACAGGGGGTATGAGCTACACCTTC. The chain couples TRBV6-1 to TRBJ1-2; 8 nucleotides match TRBD1. The length of the CDR3 is 13 residues. Germline V CDR1 and CDR2: MNHNS, SASEGT. The V and J ends lost 5 bases and 9 bases, in that order; junction bases with no gene match: 8.

The chain employs TRBV4-1 and TRBJ2-1; 11 bases map to TRBD2. Germline-derived CDR1 and CDR2 are MGHRA and YSYEKL. The CDR3 loop spans 13 amino acids. Trimming at V came to 3 bases and at J to 10 bases, leaving 2 bases not matched to a gene. The DNA of the CDR3 is TGCGCCAGCAGCCAGACTAGCGGGGCCGAGCAGTTCTTC. Its translation: CASSQTSGAEQFF.

This clone appeared once. This chain uses TRBV27 with TRBJ2-5; no clear D. Trimming removed 2 bases at V and 5 bases at J, with 12 bases between. Germline V lookup: CDR1 MNHEY, CDR2 SMNVEV (reference sequence). There are 14 residues in the CDR3. CDR3 amino acids: CASSLGPMGETQYF. CDR3 DNA sequence: TGTGCCAGCAGTTTAGGGCCCATGGGTGAGACCCAGTACTTC.

This clone showed up just a few times. The CDR3 here is CASSLVGASYEQYF. The CDR3 coding sequence is TGTGCCAGCAGTCTAGTTGGGGCCTCCTACGAGCAGTACTTC. The chain is built from TRBV6-1 and TRBJ2-7; D may be TRBD1 (5 bases). This CDR3 spans 14 amino acids. Germline V gives CDR1 MNHNS, CDR2 SASEGT. Trimming removed 5 bases from V and 0 bases from J, with 11 bases in between.

The chain carries TRBV4-2 and TRBJ2-5; 10 nucleotides align to TRBD2. Germline CDR1 is LGHNA and CDR2 is YNFKEQ. This CDR3 region has 18 residues. Trimming removed 2 bases from V and 1 base from J; junction bases left unmatched: 10. CDR3 in amino acids: CASSQTSGANFRQETQYF. For the CDR3, the DNA is TGTGCCAGCAGCCAAACTAGCGGGGCAAATTTCCGCCAAGAGACCCAGTACTTC.

This clone was counted once. The CDR3 nucleotides are TGCGCCAGCAGCCCAACCGACACCAATGAGCAGTACTTC. It specifies CASSPTDTNEQYF. This rearrangement joins TRBV5-1 to TRBJ2-7; unclear D gene. Between the trimmed V and J ends, which lost 4 bases and 7 bases, there was a span of 15 bases. The CDR3 runs to 13 residues. Germline V lookup: CDR1 SGHRS, CDR2 YFSETQ.

CDR3 DNA sequence: TGTGCCAGCAGTGAAGAGGGGCGGGGGGCGAACACCGGGGAGCTGTTTTTT. Its translation is CASSEEGRGANTGELFF. The gene calls are TRBV6-1 and TRBJ2-2; 8 nucleotides match TRBD2. With 1 base clipped from V and 0 bases from J, the junction kept 4 bases outside the gene matches. CDR3 size: 17 residues. Germline V gene lookup returns CDR1 MNHNS and CDR2 SASEGT.

V and J are TRBV6-1 and TRBJ2-7; a weak D match, TRBD1 (5 bases). The CDR3 has 14 residues. The V end was cut by 3 bases, the J end by 5 bases, with 14 bases between. The germline V gene has CDR1 MNHNS and CDR2 SASEGT. The CDR3 DNA follows: TGTGCCAGCAGTGACCAGACAGTTACCCACGAGCAGTACTTC. Its protein product is CASSDQTVTHEQYF.

V and J are TRBV14 and TRBJ2-7, with D unclear. The V and J ends lost 3 bases and 0 bases respectively, with 3 bases between them. CDR3 length: 12 residues. Per germline, CDR1 SGHDN and CDR2 FVKESK. Written as DNA, the CDR3 is TGTGCCAGCAGCCATAGCTCCTACGAGCAGTACTTC. Amino acids: CASSHSSYEQYF.

This clone has only one observation. The chain carries TRBV7-9 and TRBJ2-1; 9 bases fit TRBD2. Germline CDR1 SEHNR, CDR2 FQNEAQ (reference sequence). This CDR3 is 18 amino acids long. Trimming took 6 bases from V and 0 from J; bases not matched to a gene: 12. CDR3 DNA sequence: TGTGCCAGCAGTCCGGCCTTAGCGGGGGATCACTCCTACAATGAGCAGTTCTTC. Encoded protein: CASSPALAGDHSYNEQFF.

CDR3 residues: CASSLGTAGNTIYF. The CDR3 bases are TGTGCCAGCAGCTTGGGGACAGCTGGAAACACCATATATTTT. This chain joins TRBV5-4 and TRBJ1-3; perhaps TRBD1 as D (6 bases). The germline CDR1 and CDR2 sequences are SGHNT and YYREEE (reference sequence). The CDR3 has 14 amino acids. Trimming removed 0 bases from V and 2 bases from J, with 6 bases in between.

J is TRBJ1-5 and V is TRBV7-3; the D gene is possibly TRBD1 (5 bases). CDR1 SGHTA and CDR2 FQGTGA come from the germline V gene. The CDR3 totals 14 residues. V gave up 5 bases and J gave up 0 bases, with 8 bases separating them. CDR3 in amino acids: CASSEGDSNQPQHF. The CDR3 nucleotides read TGTGCCAGCAGCGAAGGGGATAGCAATCAGCCCCAGCATTTT.

In this sample, this clone turned up once. This chain uses TRBV2 with TRBJ2-3, with TRBD2 as a possible D gene (6 bases). CDR1 and CDR2 from the germline V gene are SNHLY and FYNNEI. This CDR3 comprises 14 residues. Trimming cost V 7 bases and J 0 bases, with 11 bases left between them. The CDR3 protein is CASIGGDSTDTQYF. The DNA of the CDR3 is TGTGCCAGCATTGGCGGGGATAGCACAGATACGCAGTATTTT.

J is TRBJ2-1 and V is TRBV9, with D possibly being TRBD2 (6 bases). The CDR3 loop spans 14 amino acids. Germline loops: CDR1 SGDLS, CDR2 YYNGEE. Trimming removed 4 bases from V and 7 bases from J, with 15 bases in between. CDR3 in DNA: TGTGCCAGCAGCAACTCCGGGGGTTGGAATGAGCAGTTCTTC. Amino acid sequence: CASSNSGGWNEQFF.

V and J are TRBV6-5 and TRBJ1-3; D uncertain. CDR1 is MNHEY, CDR2 SVGAGI, per germline. This CDR3 has 11 amino acids. V shed 4 bases and J shed 8 bases, with 6 bases lying between them. CDR3 in amino acids: CASSFGDTIYF. The CDR3 coding sequence is TGTGCCAGCAGTTTCGGGGACACCATATATTTT.

This sequence joins TRBV2 and TRBJ2-5; TRBD2 matches 9 bases. Trimming removed 8 bases from V and 1 base from J; junction bases left unmatched: 5. Germline values: CDR1 SNHLY, CDR2 FYNNEI. The CDR3 runs 14 residues. DNA of the CDR3: TGTGCCAGCCATGGGGGACTAGCCCAAGAGACCCAGTACTTC. Encoded protein: CASHGGLAQETQYF.